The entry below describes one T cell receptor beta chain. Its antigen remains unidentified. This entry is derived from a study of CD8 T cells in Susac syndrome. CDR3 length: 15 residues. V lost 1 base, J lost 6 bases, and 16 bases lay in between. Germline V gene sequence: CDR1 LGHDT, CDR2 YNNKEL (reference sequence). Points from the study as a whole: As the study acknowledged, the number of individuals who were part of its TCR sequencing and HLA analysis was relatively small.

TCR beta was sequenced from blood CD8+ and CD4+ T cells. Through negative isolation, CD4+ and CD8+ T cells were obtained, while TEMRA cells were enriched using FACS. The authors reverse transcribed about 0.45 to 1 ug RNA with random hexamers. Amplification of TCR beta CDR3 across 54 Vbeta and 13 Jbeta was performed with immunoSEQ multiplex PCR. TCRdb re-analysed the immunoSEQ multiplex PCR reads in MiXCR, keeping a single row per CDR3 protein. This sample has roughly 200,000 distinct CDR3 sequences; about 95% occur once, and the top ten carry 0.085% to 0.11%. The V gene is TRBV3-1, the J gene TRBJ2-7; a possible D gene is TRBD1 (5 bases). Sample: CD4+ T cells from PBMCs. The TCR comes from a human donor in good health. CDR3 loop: CASSQARTRAAEQYF. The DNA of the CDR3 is TGTGCCAGCAGCCAAGCTAGGACACGGGCCGCCGAGCAGTACTTC.